The 30 T cell receptor beta chains in this list originate from one sample, sequenced in a study of tumor and adjacent non-tumor tissue in lung cancer. Three rounds of nested PCR, following a modified ARM-PCR protocol, produced the TCRbeta library. TCRdb reanalysed the multiplex PCR reads using MiXCR and keeps one entry per CDR3 protein. The table has 90,000 to 100,000 distinct CDR3 sequences, about 80% seen once. RNA was extracted from bulk tissue without any cell sorting. Distant lung tissue was collected more than 3 cm away from the tumor edge. The sequencing input was distant non-tumor lung tissue. The receptors come from a man in his sixties with small cell lung cancer.

This clonotype was detected a few times. The junction and the germline gene differ at one end; a read error may be behind it. This chain links TRBV5-1 with TRBJ2-2, with 9 bases lining up with TRBD1. The CDR3 has 15 residues. Germline CDR1 SGHRS, CDR2 YFSETQ. CDR3 sequence (DNA): TGCGCCAGCAGACAGGGGGCTCAAAACACCGGGGAGCTGTCTTTT. As protein: CASRQGAQNTGELSF.

Notes on this clonotype: One junction end does not reproduce the germline sequence, and a read error may be involved. J is TRBJ2-2 and V is TRBV11-2; D is possibly TRBD2 (5 bases). Germline-derived CDR1 and CDR2 are SGHAT and FQNNGV. The CDR3 consists of 14 residues. The CDR3 coding sequence is TGCGCCAGCAATTTAGCGTGGGAGACCGGGGAGCTGTTTTTT. Translated: CASNLAWETGELFF.

As concerns this clonotype: This is likely a read error, given that the CDR3 carries no conserved phenylalanine or tryptophan at its end. The J gene is TRBJ2-7, the V gene TRBV5-5; 15 bases are shared with TRBD2. Germline CDR1 is SGHKS and CDR2 is YYEKEE (reference sequence). The CDR3 totals 15 residues. This chain's CDR3 is CTCSYGTSGRSEQYL. The CDR3 nucleotides read TGTACCTGCAGCTACGGGACTAGCGGGAGGAGCGAGCAGTACCTC.

With respect to this clonotype: The germline gene is not matched at one end of the junction; a read error may be the cause. This chain connects TRBV4-1 to TRBJ2-7, with D perhaps TRBD1 (6 bases). The CDR3 is 17 residues long. The germline CDR1 and CDR2 sequences are MGHRA and YSYEKL. The CDR3 coding sequence is TGTGCCAGCAGCCAAGCCATGAGGGGGACGGACTCCTACGAGCAGTGCTTC. It yields the protein CASSQAMRGTDSYEQCF.

Note on this clonotype: A junction end diverges from the germline sequence, so it may reflect a read error. The chain couples TRBV6-5 to TRBJ2-1; 11 bases align to TRBD2. This CDR3 has 17 residues. Germline-derived CDR1 and CDR2 are MNHEY and SVGAGI. The CDR3 loop is CAGGYSIWGLADNVQFF. The CDR3, as DNA: TGTGCCGGCGGTTACTCGATCTGGGGACTAGCGGACAATGTGCAGTTCTTC.

Note on this clonotype: A read error may produce the germline difference seen at one junction end. V usage is TRBV6-4 and J usage is TRBJ2-5, with D perhaps TRBD2 (5 bases). Germline CDR1 and CDR2: MRHNA and SNTAGT. This CDR3 has 13 amino acids. The CDR3 DNA follows: TGTGCCAGCAAGTTCGAGGGCGATGAGACCCAATACTTC. It encodes CASKFEGDETQYF.

Turning to this clonotype: A junction end diverges from the germline sequence, so it may reflect a read error. The chain has TRBV6-5 and TRBJ2-2, with D perhaps being TRBD1 or TRBD2 (5 bases each). The CDR3 loop spans 15 amino acids. CDR1 and CDR2 from the germline V gene are MNHEY and SVGAGI. CDR3 sequence reads: CASSYENQGVGDLFF. The CDR3 DNA is TGTGCCAGCAGTTATGAAAATCAGGGAGTCGGGGACCTGTTTTTT.

This chain uses TRBV11-2 with TRBJ2-1, with a tentative D call TRBD2 (5 bases). Germline CDR1 reads SGHAT; CDR2 reads FQNNGV. This CDR3 is 14 amino acids long. Between the trimmed V and J ends, which lost 4 bases and 9 bases, there was a span of 16 bases. The CDR3 protein is CASSYTRGEIEQFF. The CDR3 DNA sequence: TGTGCCAGCAGCTATACACGGGGAGAGATTGAGCAGTTCTTC.

The chain is built from TRBV12-3 or TRBV12-4 and TRBJ2-5; 9 nucleotides align to TRBD2. The CDR3 spans 15 residues. Germline trimming cut 7 bases from V and 7 bases from J; bases unmatched to any gene: 13. This CDR3 is CASNPTSGAIGTQYF. The CDR3 bases are TGTGCCAGCAATCCGACTAGCGGCGCGATCGGGACCCAGTACTTC.

Worth noting for this clonotype: A much more abundant neighbour one base away suggests this may be a read error. The J gene is TRBJ1-6, the V gene TRBV12-3 or TRBV12-4, with D uncertain. The CDR3 consists of 12 residues. This CDR3 is CASSLLDSPFHF. For the CDR3, the DNA is TGTGCCAGCAGTTTGTTGGATTCACCCTTCCACTTT.

Concerning this clonotype itself: One end of the junction does not line up with germline, which may come from a read error. The chain recombines TRBV6-5 with TRBJ2-1; D is unresolved. The CDR3 is 15 amino acids. Germline V gene data show CDR1 as MNHEY and CDR2 as SVGAGI. The CDR3: CASGYSVVVGNEQFF. CDR3 nucleotides: TGTGCCAGCGGTTACTCTGTGGTTGTGGGTAATGAGCAGTTCTTC.

On this clonotype: At one end the junction does not follow the germline gene, possibly because of a read error. The chain uses TRBV12-3 or TRBV12-4 and TRBJ2-1; TRBD1 aligns across 7 bases. This CDR3 has 15 residues. The CDR3 loop reads CASSLGDSTGNEQSF. As DNA, the CDR3 is TGTGCCAGTAGTTTAGGGGACAGTACAGGTAATGAGCAGTCCTTC.

About this clonotype itself: The junction departs from the called germline gene at one end, perhaps through a read error. The gene calls are TRBV11-2 and TRBJ2-1; 8 nucleotides match TRBD2. The CDR3 sequence is 16 residues long. Germline V gene sequence: CDR1 SGHAT, CDR2 FQNNGV. The CDR3 loop reads CVSSLIGRGVYNEQFF. The CDR3 bases are TGTGTCAGCAGCTTAATCGGGAGGGGCGTCTACAATGAGCAGTTCTTC.

On this clonotype itself: Germline and junction disagree at one end, which may indicate a read error. The chain employs TRBV11-2 and TRBJ2-1; tentative D call: TRBD2 (5 bases). This CDR3 region has 13 residues. Germline V gives CDR1 SGHAT, CDR2 FQNNGV. The CDR3 DNA follows: TGTGCTAGCAGCTTTGAGGGTTTCGGTGAACAGTTCTTC. Translating gives CASSFEGFGEQFF.

Concerning this clonotype itself: A much larger clone lies a single base off, so this may be a read error. The chain carries TRBV5-1 and TRBJ2-3, with 9 nucleotides matching TRBD1. The V and J ends lost 1 base and 2 bases, in that order; junction bases with no gene match: 2. CDR1 is SGHRS, CDR2 YFSETQ, per germline. The CDR3 contains 15 residues. Written as DNA, the CDR3 is TGCGCCAGCAGCTTGAGGGACAGGGCCACAGATACGCAGTATTTT. Translation: CASSLRDRATDTQYF.

This clonotype appeared a single time. The V and J genes are TRBV24-1 and TRBJ2-2; the D is unclear. CDR1 is KGHDR and CDR2 is SFDVKD in the germline V gene. The V and J ends lost 2 bases and 6 bases respectively, with 12 bases between them. The length of the CDR3 is 15 residues. The DNA of the CDR3 is TGTGCCACCAGTGATTCCGGGTCTTACGCCGGGGAGCTGTTTTTT. Protein sequence: CATSDSGSYAGELFF.

This clonotype appeared many times. V gene TRBV5-6 combines with J gene TRBJ2-1; 11 bases match TRBD2. In germline, CDR1 is SGHDT, CDR2 YYEEEE. This CDR3 contains 18 residues. V shed 4 bases and J 2 bases; nucleotides not matched to a gene: 11. The CDR3 here is CASSSPGLAEPTYNEQFF. In DNA, the CDR3 is TGTGCCAGCAGCAGTCCGGGACTAGCGGAGCCGACCTACAATGAGCAGTTCTTC.

This clonotype was seen repeatedly, ten times or more. The rearrangement uses TRBV6-5 and TRBJ2-5; D gene unclear. This CDR3 spans 13 amino acids. Germline-derived CDR1 and CDR2 are MNHEY and SVGAGI. V shed 7 bases and J shed 5 bases, with 14 bases lying between them. CDR3 bases: TGTGCCAGCACAGGACGGGTTGGGGAGACCCAGTACTTC. It encodes CASTGRVGETQYF.

Points on this clonotype: The junction departs from germline at one end; a sequencing error may be responsible. The chain recombines TRBV4-1 with TRBJ2-7; perhaps TRBD2 as D (7 bases). Germline assignment: CDR1 MGHRA and CDR2 YSYEKL. The CDR3 contains 16 residues. This CDR3 is CTSSPELGGGPGEQYF. DNA of the CDR3: TGCACCAGCAGCCCTGAACTAGGGGGAGGGCCCGGGGAGCAGTACTTC.

Points on this clonotype: A much larger clone lies one base from this, so it may be a read error. This chain links TRBV5-4 with TRBJ2-5; 7 bases align to TRBD2. Germline assignment: CDR1 SGHNT and CDR2 YYREEE (reference sequence). The CDR3 extends over 17 amino acids. The CDR3 is CPSSWAVRSGMQETQYF. The CDR3 DNA is TGTCCCAGCAGCTGGGCCGTGCGAAGCGGGATGCAAGAGACCCAGTACTTC. Complete variable domain (other parts from reference TRBV5-4 and TRBJ2-5): ETGVTQSPTHLIKTRGQQVTLRCSSQSGHNTVSWYQQALGQGPQFIFQYYREEENGRGNFPPRFSGLQFPNYSSELNVNALELDDSALYLCPSSWAVRSGMQETQYFGPGTRLLVL.

The DNA of the CDR3 is TGTGCCAGCTCACCCGACGGCAAAGCGACCCAGTACTTC. Translation gives CASSPDGKATQYF. V is TRBV18 and J is TRBJ2-5; the D is unclear. This CDR3 has 13 amino acids. V lost 3 bases and J lost 7, with 12 bases in between. Germline V gives CDR1 KGHSH, CDR2 LQKENI.

In regard to this clonotype: Being one base from a much bigger clone, this may be a read error. This rearrangement joins TRBV7-8 to TRBJ1-1; 9 nucleotides agree with TRBD1. Per the germline V gene, CDR1 is SGHVS and CDR2 is FQNEAQ. CDR3 length: 15 amino acids. The CDR3 here is CASSSGQGKGTESFF. CDR3 DNA sequence: TGTGCCAGCAGCTCAGGACAGGGGAAGGGCACTGAATCTTTCTTT.

To note about this clonotype: At one boundary the junction diverges from the germline segment, which might be a read error. The gene calls are TRBV6-5 and TRBJ2-2; D perhaps matches TRBD1 (5 bases). This CDR3 region has 15 residues. Germline-derived CDR1 and CDR2 are MNHEY and SVGAGI. In nucleotides, the CDR3 is TGTACCAGCAAGGGCAAGCCAAGGGGAAACGGGGAGCTGTTTTTT. Translating it yields CTSKGKPRGNGELFF.

The chain carries TRBV11-2 and TRBJ1-1; possible D gene TRBD1, 5 bases. Germline-derived CDR1 and CDR2 are SGHAT and FQNNGV. The CDR3 is 16 amino acids. The CDR3: CVSLQPWRGLNTEAFF. CDR3 DNA sequence: TGTGTCAGTCTACAGCCATGGCGGGGGTTAAACACTGAAGCTTTCTTT.

Remarks on this clonotype: Germline is not matched at one junction end, which may reflect a read error. The V call is TRBV6-6, the J call TRBJ2-2, with D hard to call. The CDR3 extends over 13 amino acids. Looked up from germline, CDR1 is MNHNY and CDR2 is SVGAGI (reference sequence). CDR3 sequence (DNA): TGTACCAGCAGTAGTTCGAACACCAGGGAGCTGTTTTTT. The encoded protein is CTSSSSNTRELFF.

This clonotype came up once. The junction shows a germline mismatch at one end, possibly a read error. The chain carries TRBV5-4 and TRBJ2-3; D is ambiguous. The CDR3 loop spans 13 amino acids. Germline V CDR1 and CDR2: SGHNT, YYREEE (reference sequence). CDR3 sequence (DNA): TGTGCCAACAGCTTGGACCCGGGTGATACGCAATATTTT. As protein: CANSLDPGDTQYF.

This clonotype was detected a few times. A much larger clone lies a single base off, so this may be a read error. V usage is TRBV18 and J usage is TRBJ2-3; D ambiguous. The CDR3 spans 11 residues. Germline V gives CDR1 KGHSH, CDR2 LQKENI. CDR3 protein: CANSPRDTQYF. The CDR3 DNA follows: TGTGCCAACTCACCAAGAGATACGCAGTATTTT.

A remark on this clonotype: In this CDR3 the conserved last residue, phenylalanine or tryptophan, is missing, so a read error is likely. The chain carries TRBV20-1 and TRBJ2-3; weak D call: TRBD1 (6 bases). The ends were cut back, 6 bases at V and 2 bases at J, with 21 bases in the middle. Germline loops: CDR1 DFQATT, CDR2 SNEGSKA (reference sequence). CDR3 size: 16 residues. The CDR3 DNA reads as TGCAGTGCCTTCAAGCGTACTAGGGGGTTCACAGATACGCAGTATTCT. Translating gives CSAFKRTRGFTDTQYS.

With regard to this clonotype: A much bigger clone sits one base away, suggesting this may be a read error. The J gene is TRBJ2-7, the V gene TRBV28, with unresolved D. This CDR3 has 14 residues. Trimming took off 7 bases at V and 0 bases at J, with 13 bases between the two ends. The germline V gene encodes CDR1 MDHEN and CDR2 SYDVKM. CDR3 residues: CASKDRSSSYEQYF. CDR3 DNA: TGTGCCAGCAAGGATAGATCCAGCTCCTACGAGCAGTACTTC.

The CDR3 here is CTSSRPRGRAGTDTQYF. In nucleotides, the CDR3 is TGTACTAGCAGTCGTCCTCGCGGGAGGGCGGGCACAGATACGCAGTATTTT. V gene TRBV6-2 or TRBV6-3 combines with J gene TRBJ2-3; 9 positions agree with TRBD2. In germline, CDR1 is MNHEY, CDR2 SVGEGT. The CDR3 contains 17 residues.